The source of this TCR beta chain is a study of blood T cell repertoires in COVID-19. Study background: The cDNA or gDNA used as material had been derived from T cells, B-cell-depleted T cells, or PBMCs.

V lost 4 bases and J 0 bases, leaving 7 bases between the germline ends. This CDR3 contains 15 residues. CDR1 is SGHTA, CDR2 FQGNSA, per germline. Methods used by the authors: Reference gene primer amplification gave estimated nucleated cell counts. TCRdb keeps only in-frame clones here, not all; method: immunoSEQ multiplex PCR. The V and J calls and clone size were taken over from that table, and D and trimming were inferred from the DNA. This table holds 200,000 to 250,000 clones, roughly 83% found once. The sequenced sample was peripheral blood. The J gene is TRBJ2-6, the V gene TRBV7-2; D gene ambiguous. This sequence was found in a man older than 75 with acute or convalescent COVID-19. Here the CDR3 DNA reads TGTGCCAGCAGCTCTTACAGCTCTGGGGCCAACGTCCTGACTTTC. This encodes CASSSYSSGANVLTF.